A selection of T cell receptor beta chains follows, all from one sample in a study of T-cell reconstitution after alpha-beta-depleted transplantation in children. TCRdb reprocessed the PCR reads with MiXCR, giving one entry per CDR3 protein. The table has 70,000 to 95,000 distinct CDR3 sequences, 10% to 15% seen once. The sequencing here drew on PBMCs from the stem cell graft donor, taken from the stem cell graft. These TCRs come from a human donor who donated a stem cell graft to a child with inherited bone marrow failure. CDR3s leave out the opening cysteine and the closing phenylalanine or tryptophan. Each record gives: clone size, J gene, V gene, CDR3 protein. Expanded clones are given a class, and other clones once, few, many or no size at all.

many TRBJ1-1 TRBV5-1 ASSWTGDGTEAF
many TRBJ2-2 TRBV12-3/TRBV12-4 ASSHRQGGAGELF
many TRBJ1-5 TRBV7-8 ASSLDRNRKVQPQH
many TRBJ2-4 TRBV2 ASSDKGPGKNIQY
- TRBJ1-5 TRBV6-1 ASNSRGNQPQH
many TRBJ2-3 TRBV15 ATSRDRGPSTDTQY
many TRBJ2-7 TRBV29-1 SVEKNRGYEQY
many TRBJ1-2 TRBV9 ASSVGGGADYGYT
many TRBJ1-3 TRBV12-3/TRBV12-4 ASRDRDGNTIY
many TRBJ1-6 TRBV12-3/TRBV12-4 ASSGGQYNSPLH
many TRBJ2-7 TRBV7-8 ASSLSRDLTYEQY
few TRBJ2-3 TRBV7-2 ASRRTSAAGTQY
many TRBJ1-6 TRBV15 ATSAQGGSPLH
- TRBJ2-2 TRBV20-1 CARRRGRLSPGELF
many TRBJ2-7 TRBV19 ASSPPGGEQY
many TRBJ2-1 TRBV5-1 ASSSLAGGTDNEQF
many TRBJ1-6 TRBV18 ASSQTRATGKHSPLH
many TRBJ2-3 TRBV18 ASSRKGLGDDTQY
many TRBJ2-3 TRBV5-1 ASCVSWGDTQY
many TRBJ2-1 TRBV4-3 ASSQDGTGGDEQF
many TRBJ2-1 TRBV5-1 ASSSRGGGGYNEQF
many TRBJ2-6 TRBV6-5 ASSYDGFSGANVLT
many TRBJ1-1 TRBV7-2 ASSFGQENTEAF
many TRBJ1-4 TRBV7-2 ASSLGPVANEKLF
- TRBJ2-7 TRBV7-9 ASSPRGYPNEQY
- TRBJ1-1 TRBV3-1 ASSQVLSAEAF
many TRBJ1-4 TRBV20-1 SARSLDGATNEKLF
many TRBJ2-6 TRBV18 ASSPPSGPGANVLT
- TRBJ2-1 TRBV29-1 SVGQGTYNEQF
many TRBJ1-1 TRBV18 ASSPQGGWTEAF
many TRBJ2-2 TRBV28 ASSIQNTGELF
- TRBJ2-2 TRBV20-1 SARVPRARTGELF
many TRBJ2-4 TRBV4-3 ASSQGSGGSSNIQY
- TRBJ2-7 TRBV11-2 ASSLVAGKAYEQY
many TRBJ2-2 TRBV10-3 AISESPQGNTGELF
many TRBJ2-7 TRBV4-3 ASSQGRGGPTYEQY
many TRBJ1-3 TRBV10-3 AISESGQYNSGNTIY
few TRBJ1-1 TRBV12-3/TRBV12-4 ASRYLLNTEAF
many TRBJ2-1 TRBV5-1 ASSLYGGGPNEQF
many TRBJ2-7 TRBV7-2 ASSLIAGGPYEQY
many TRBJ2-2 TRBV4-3 ASSQVLGNTGELF
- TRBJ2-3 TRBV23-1 ASSQSTGTGTDTQY
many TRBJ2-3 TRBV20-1 SASRLVPQY
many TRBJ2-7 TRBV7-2 ASSLGLELYEQY
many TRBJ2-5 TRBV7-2 ASSRTSGETQY
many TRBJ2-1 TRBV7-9 ASRQGLAEGEQF
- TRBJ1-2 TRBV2 ASSVEKGDGYT
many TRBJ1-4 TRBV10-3 AISERSGNEGKLF
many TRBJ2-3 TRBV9 ASSGRGSTDTQY
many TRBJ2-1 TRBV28 ASSLGGRASNEQF